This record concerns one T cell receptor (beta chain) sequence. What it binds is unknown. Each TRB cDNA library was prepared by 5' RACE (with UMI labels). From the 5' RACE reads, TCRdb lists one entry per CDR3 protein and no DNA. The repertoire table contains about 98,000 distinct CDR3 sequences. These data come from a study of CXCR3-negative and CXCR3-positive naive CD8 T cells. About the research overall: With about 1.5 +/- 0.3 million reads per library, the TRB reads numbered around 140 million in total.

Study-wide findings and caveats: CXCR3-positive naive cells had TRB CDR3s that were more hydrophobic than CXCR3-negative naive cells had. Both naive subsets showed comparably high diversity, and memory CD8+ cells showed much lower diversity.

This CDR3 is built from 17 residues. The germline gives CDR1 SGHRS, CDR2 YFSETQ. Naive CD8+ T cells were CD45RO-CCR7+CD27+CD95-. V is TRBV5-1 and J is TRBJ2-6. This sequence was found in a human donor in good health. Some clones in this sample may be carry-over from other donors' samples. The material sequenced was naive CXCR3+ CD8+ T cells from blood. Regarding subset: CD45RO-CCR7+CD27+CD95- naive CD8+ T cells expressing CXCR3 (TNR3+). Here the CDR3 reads CASSLAEYWTGANVLTF.